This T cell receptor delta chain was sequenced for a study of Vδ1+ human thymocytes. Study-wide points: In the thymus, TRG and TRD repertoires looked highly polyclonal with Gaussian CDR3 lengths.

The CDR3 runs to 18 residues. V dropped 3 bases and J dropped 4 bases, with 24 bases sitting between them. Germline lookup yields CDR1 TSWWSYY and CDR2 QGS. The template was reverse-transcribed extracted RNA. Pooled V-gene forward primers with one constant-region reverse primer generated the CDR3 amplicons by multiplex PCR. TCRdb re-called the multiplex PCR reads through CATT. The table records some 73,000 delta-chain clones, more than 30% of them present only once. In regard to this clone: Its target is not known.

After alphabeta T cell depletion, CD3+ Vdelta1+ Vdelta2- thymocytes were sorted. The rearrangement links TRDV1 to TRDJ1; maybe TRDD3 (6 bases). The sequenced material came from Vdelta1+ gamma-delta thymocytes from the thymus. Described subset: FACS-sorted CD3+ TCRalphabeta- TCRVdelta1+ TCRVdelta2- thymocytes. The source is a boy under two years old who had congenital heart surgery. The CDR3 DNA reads TGTGCTCTTGGGGACCATTACAGGCTGGGGTCAAGGAACGATAAACTCATCTTT. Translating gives CALGDHYRLGSRNDKLIF.